The clone carrying this T cell receptor beta chain was counted many times. This CDR3 comprises 15 residues. Germline CDR1 and CDR2: SGHAT and FQNNGV. The V end was cut by 0 bases, the J end by 3 bases, with 12 bases between. The data originate from a study of T cells after yellow fever vaccination. TCRdb re-called the 5' RACE reads with MiXCR, one entry per CDR3 protein. This table holds around 310,000 distinct CDR3 sequences, around 4% found once. The gene calls are TRBV11-2 and TRBJ2-7; a weak D match, TRBD2 (6 bases). The receptor was isolated from a man younger than 35 who received the YFV17D yellow fever vaccine. Material: PBMCs, obtained on the day of the yellow fever booster vaccination. Here the CDR3 DNA reads TGTGCCAGCAGCTTAGATGGAGGGGTAGGCTACGAGCAGTACTTC. Translated: CASSLDGGVGYEQYF.